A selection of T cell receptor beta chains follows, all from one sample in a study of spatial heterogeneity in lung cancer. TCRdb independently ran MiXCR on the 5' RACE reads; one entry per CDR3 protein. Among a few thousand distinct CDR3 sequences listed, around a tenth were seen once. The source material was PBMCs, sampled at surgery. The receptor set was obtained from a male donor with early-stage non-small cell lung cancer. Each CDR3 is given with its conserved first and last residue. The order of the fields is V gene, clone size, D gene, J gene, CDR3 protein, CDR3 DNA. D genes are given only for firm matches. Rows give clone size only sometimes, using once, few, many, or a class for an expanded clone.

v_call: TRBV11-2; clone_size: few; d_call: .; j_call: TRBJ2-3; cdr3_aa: CASRERSTDTQYF; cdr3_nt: TGTGCCAGCAGGGAGAGGAGCACAGATACGCAGTATTTT
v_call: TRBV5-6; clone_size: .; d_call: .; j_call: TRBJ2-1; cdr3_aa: CASSPDYYNEQFF; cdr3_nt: TGTGCCAGCAGCCCGGACTACTACAATGAGCAGTTCTTC
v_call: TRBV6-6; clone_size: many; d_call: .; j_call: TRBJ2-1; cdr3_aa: CAISRGDTDYNEQFF; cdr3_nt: TGTGCCATCAGCAGAGGGGACACGGACTACAATGAGCAGTTCTTC
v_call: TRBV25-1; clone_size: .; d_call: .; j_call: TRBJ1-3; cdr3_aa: CAGSEYWIKTIYF; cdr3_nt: TGTGCCGGCAGTGAATACTGGATCAAGACCATATATTTT
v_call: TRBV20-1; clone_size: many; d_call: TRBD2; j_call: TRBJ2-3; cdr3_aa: CSARTLAGGSDTQYF; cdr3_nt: TGCAGTGCTAGAACCCTAGCGGGGGGGTCGGATACGCAGTATTTT
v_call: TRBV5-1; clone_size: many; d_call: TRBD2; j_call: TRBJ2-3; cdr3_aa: CASSLSSGGRGDTQYF; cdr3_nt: TGCGCCAGCAGCTTAAGTAGCGGGGGGCGAGGAGATACGCAGTATTTT
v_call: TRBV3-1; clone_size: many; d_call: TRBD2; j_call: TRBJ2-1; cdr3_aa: CASSQGTGGTNEQFF; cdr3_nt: TGTGCCAGCAGCCAAGGAACGGGGGGGACGAATGAGCAGTTCTTC
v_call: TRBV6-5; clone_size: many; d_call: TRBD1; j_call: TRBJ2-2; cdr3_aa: CASTEQGANGELFF; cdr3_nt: TGTGCCAGCACCGAACAGGGGGCGAACGGGGAGCTGTTTTTT
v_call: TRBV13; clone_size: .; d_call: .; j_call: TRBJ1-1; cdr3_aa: CASTLRTAADEAFF; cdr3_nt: TGTGCCAGCACCTTAAGGACTGCTGCGGATGAAGCTTTCTTT
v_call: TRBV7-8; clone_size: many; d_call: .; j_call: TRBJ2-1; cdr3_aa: CASSLARGGPYNEQFF; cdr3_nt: TGTGCCAGCAGCTTAGCGCGGGGAGGCCCCTACAATGAGCAGTTCTTC
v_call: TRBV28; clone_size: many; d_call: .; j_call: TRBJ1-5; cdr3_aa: CASSLWAKGHSNQPQHF; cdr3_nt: TGTGCCAGCAGTTTATGGGCTAAGGGACATTCCAATCAGCCCCAGCATTTT
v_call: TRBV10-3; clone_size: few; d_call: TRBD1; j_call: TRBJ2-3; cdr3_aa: CAISEGAQTDTQYF; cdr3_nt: TGTGCCATCTCCGAGGGGGCGCAGACAGATACGCAGTATTTT
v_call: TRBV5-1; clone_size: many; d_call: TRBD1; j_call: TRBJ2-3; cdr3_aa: CASRTGGSTDTQYF; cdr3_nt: TGCGCCAGCAGAACAGGGGGCAGCACAGATACGCAGTATTTT
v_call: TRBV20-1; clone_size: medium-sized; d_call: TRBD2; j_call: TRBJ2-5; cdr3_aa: CSARGRLAGVFQETQYF; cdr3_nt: TGCAGTGCTAGAGGCCGTTTAGCGGGTGTCTTCCAAGAGACCCAGTACTTC
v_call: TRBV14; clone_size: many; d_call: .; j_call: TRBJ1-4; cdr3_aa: CASSVGSNEKLFF; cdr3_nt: TGTGCCAGCAGCGTGGGGTCTAATGAAAAACTGTTTTTT
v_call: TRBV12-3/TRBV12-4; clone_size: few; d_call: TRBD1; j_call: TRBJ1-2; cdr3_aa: CASSPDRGLVGYTF; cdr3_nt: TGTGCCAGCAGTCCAGACAGGGGGCTGGTTGGCTACACCTTC
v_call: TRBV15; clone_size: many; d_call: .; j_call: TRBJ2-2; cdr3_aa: CATSPWTYMNTGELFF; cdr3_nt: TGTGCCACCAGCCCGTGGACTTACATGAACACCGGGGAGCTGTTTTTT
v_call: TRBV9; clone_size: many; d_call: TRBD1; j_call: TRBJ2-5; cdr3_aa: CASSVSRGQGGETQYF; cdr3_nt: TGTGCCAGCAGCGTCAGTAGAGGACAGGGAGGTGAGACCCAGTACTTC
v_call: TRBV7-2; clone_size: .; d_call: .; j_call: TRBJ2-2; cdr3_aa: CASSLVGVSNTGELFF; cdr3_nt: TGTGCCAGCAGCTTAGTAGGCGTATCGAACACCGGGGAGCTGTTTTTT
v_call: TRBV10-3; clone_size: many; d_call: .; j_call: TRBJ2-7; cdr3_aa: CAISERGDSSYEQYF; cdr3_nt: TGTGCCATCAGTGAGCGAGGGGATTCCTCCTACGAGCAGTACTTC
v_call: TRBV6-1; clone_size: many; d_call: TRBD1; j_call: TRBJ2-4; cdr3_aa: CASSDMGQGGNIQYF; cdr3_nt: TGTGCCAGCAGTGACATGGGACAGGGTGGAAACATTCAGTACTTC
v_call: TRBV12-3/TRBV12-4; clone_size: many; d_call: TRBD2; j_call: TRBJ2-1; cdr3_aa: CASILASGGAYNEQFF; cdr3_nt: TGTGCCAGCATCCTTGCTAGCGGGGGGGCCTACAATGAGCAGTTCTTC
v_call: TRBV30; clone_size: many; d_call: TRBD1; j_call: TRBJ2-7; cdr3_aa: CAWMILPGQNYEQYF; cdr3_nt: TGTGCCTGGATGATCCTTCCGGGACAGAACTACGAGCAGTACTTC
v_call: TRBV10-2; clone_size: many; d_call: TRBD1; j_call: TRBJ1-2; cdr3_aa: CASSEGTGYGYTF; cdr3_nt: TGCGCCAGCAGTGAGGGGACAGGCTATGGCTACACCTTC
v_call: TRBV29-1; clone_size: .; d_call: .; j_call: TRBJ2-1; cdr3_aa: CSVYDFNEQFF; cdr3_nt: TGCAGCGTTTACGACTTCAATGAGCAGTTCTTC
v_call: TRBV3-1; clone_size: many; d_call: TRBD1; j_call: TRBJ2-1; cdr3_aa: CASSQRLTGPTAYEQFF; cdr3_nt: TGTGCCAGCAGCCAAAGGTTGACAGGGCCCACTGCATATGAGCAGTTCTTC
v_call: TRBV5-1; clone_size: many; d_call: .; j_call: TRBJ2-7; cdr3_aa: CASSPTPSYEQYF; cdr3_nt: TGCGCCAGCAGCCCAACCCCCTCCTACGAGCAGTACTTC
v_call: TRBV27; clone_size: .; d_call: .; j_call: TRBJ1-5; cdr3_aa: CASRLNSNQPQHF; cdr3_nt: TGTGCCAGCAGACTGAATAGCAATCAGCCCCAGCATTTT
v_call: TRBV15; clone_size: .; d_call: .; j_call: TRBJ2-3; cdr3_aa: CATSTRLWDTQYF; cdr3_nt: TGTGCCACCAGCACCCGACTGTGGGATACGCAGTATTTT
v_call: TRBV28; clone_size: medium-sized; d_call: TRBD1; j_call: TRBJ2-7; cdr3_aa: CATHWARDSPYEQYF; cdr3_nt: TGTGCCACCCACTGGGCCCGGGACAGCCCATACGAGCAGTACTTC
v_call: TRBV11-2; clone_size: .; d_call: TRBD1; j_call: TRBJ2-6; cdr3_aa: CASSLPYPGQVTSGANVLTF; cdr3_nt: TGTGCCAGCAGCCTACCTTACCCGGGACAGGTGACCTCTGGGGCCAACGTCCTGACTTTC
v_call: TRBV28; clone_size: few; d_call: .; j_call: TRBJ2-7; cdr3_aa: CASSPAGGASYEQYF; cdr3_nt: TGTGCCAGCAGCCCTGCCGGAGGGGCCTCCTACGAGCAGTACTTC
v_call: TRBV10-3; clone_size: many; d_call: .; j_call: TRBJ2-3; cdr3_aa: CAISGLSISTDTQYF; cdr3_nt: TGTGCCATCAGTGGACTAAGTATCAGCACAGATACGCAGTATTTT
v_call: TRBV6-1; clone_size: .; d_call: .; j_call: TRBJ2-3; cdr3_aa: CASSDPTGTADTQYF; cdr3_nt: TGTGCCAGCAGTGACCCCACAGGGACCGCAGATACGCAGTATTTT
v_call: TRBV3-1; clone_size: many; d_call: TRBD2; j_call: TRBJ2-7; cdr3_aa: CASSQEGLAGVSYEQYF; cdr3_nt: TGTGCCAGCAGCCAAGAGGGACTAGCGGGGGTCAGCTACGAGCAGTACTTC
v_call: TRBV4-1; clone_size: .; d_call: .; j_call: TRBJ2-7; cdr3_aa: CASSQVATGSSYEQYF; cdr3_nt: TGCGCCAGCAGCCAAGTGGCGACGGGGAGCTCCTACGAGCAGTACTTC
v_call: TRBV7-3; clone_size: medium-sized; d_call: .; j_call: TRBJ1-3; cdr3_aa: CASSDSGNTIYF; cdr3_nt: TGTGCCAGCAGCGACTCTGGAAACACCATATATTTT
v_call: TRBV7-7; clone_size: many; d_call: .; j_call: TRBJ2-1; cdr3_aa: CASSLAEGSEQFF; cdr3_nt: TGTGCCAGCAGCTTAGCGGAAGGCAGTGAGCAGTTCTTC
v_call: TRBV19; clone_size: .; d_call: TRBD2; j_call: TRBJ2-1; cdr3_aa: CASRILAGGYNEQFF; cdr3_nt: TGTGCCAGTAGAATACTAGCGGGAGGCTACAATGAGCAGTTCTTC
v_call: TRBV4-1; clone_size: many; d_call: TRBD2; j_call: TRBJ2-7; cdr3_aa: CASSQVSTSGYYEQYF; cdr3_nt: TGCGCCAGCAGCCAAGTCTCGACTAGCGGCTACTACGAGCAGTACTTC
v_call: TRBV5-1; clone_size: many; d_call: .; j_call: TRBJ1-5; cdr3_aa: CASSLEGHPSNQPQHF; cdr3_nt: TGCGCCAGCAGCTTGGAGGGACACCCTAGCAATCAGCCCCAGCATTTT
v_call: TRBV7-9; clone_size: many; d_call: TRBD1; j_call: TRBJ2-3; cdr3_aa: CATQGLRDTQYF; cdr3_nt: TGTGCCACACAGGGGCTACGAGATACGCAGTATTTT
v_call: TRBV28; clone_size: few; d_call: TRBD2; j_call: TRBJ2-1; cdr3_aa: CASSPEGERGGSYNEQFF; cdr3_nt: TGTGCCAGCAGCCCCGAGGGTGAGCGGGGGGGTTCCTACAATGAGCAGTTCTTC
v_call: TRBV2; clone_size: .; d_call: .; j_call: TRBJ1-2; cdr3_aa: CASSESFRYGYTF; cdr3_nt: TGTGCCAGCAGTGAGAGCTTTCGCTATGGCTACACCTTC
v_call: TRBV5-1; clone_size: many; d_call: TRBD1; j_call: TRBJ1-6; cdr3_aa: CASSPTGDVGSPLHF; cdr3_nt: TGCGCCAGCAGCCCGACAGGGGACGTGGGTTCACCCCTCCACTTT
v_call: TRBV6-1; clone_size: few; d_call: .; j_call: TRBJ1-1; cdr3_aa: CASSPGGYGTEAFF; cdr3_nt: TGTGCCAGCAGTCCCGGTGGGTACGGCACTGAAGCTTTCTTT
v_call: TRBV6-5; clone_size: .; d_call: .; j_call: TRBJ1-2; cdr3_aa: CASSPGAMGYGYTF; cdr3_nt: TGTGCCAGCAGTCCGGGGGCCATGGGCTATGGCTACACCTTC
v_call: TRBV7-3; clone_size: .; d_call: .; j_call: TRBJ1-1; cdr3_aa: CASSPALNTEAFF; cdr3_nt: TGTGCCAGCAGCCCGGCCCTTAACACTGAAGCTTTCTTT
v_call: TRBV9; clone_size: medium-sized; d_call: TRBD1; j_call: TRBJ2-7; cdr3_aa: CASSVGEGQGTYEQYF; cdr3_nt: TGTGCCAGCAGCGTAGGGGAGGGACAGGGGACCTACGAGCAGTACTTC
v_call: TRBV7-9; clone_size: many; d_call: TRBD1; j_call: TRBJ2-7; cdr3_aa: CASSLELDRSYEQYF; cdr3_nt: TGTGCCAGCAGCTTAGAGTTGGACAGGTCTTACGAGCAGTACTTC
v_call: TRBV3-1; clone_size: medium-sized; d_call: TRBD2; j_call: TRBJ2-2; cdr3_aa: CASSQDTLAGVTGELFF; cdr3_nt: TGTGCCAGCAGCCAAGATACGCTAGCGGGGGTGACCGGGGAGCTGTTTTTT
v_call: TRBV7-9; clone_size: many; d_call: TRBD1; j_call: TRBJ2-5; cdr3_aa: CASSPPGTALLETQYF; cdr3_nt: TGTGCCAGCAGCCCTCCCGGGACAGCCCTTCTGGAGACCCAGTACTTC
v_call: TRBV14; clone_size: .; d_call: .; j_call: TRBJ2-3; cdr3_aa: CASSQEYADTQYF; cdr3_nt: TGTGCCAGCAGCCAAGAATACGCAGATACGCAGTATTTT